One TCR beta chain is described in this entry. Original methodology: Reference gene primer amplification yielded estimated nucleated cell counts. Method: immunoSEQ multiplex PCR; TCRdb's copy keeps in-frame clones and lacks some. D and trimming were read from the DNA, whereas the V and J calls and clone size are those reported in that table. Of fewer than 250,000 clones detected, approximately 84% appear once; the ten largest clones hold 4%. This entry belongs to a study of blood T cell repertoires in COVID-19. Study background: Spain, Italy and the United States supplied samples that represented acute and convalescent COVID-19. PBMCs, B-cell-depleted T cells, or T cells provided the cDNA or gDNA that made up the material.

V lost 3 bases and J lost 1; bases outside the gene matches: 9. The germline V gene encodes CDR1 MDHEN and CDR2 SYDVKM. The CDR3 has 16 residues. This receptor was identified in a man aged 45-60 years with acute or convalescent COVID-19. The chain recombines TRBV28 with TRBJ2-7; 7 bases are a match to TRBD1. Sequencing input: peripheral blood. The CDR3 sequence: CASSLPGWTGSYEQYF. The CDR3 region has the DNA TGTGCCAGCAGTTTGCCTGGGTGGACAGGATCCTACGAGCAGTACTTC.